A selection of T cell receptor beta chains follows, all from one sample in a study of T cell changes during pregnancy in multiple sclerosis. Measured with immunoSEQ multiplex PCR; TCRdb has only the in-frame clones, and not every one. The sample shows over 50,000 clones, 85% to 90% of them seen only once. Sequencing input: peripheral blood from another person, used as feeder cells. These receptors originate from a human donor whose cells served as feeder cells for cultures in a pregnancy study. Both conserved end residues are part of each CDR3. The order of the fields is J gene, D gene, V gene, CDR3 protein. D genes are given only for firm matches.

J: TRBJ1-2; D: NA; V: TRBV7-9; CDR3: CASSLARTDEANYGYTF
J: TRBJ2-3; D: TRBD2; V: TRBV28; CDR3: CASSLSGGSGYF
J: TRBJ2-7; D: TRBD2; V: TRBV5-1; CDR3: CASSSNGGSYEQYF
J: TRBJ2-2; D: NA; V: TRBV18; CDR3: CASSPPGGGANTGELFF
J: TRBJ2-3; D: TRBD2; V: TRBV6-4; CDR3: CASSLTRLAGRTDTQYF
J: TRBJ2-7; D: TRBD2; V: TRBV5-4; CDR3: CASSRWEGLEQYF
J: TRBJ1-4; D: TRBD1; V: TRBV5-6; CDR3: CASRRDSTEKLFF
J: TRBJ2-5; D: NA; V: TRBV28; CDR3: CASSIPGRLQETQYF
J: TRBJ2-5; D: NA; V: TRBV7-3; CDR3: CASSPKGPPETQYF
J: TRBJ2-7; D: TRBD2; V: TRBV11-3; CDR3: CASSLVAGDYEQYF
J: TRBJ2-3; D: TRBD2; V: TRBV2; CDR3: CASSPGLAEGDTQYF
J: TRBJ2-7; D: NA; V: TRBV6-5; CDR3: CASSYTGYEQYF
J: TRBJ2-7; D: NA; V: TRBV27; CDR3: CASSPRAPGAGYEQYF
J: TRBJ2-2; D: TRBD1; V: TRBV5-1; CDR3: CASSTRDRTGELFF
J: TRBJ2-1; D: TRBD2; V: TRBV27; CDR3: CASRSFGTSGNRDEQFF
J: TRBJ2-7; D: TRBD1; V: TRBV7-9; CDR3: CASSPQQGAGQYF
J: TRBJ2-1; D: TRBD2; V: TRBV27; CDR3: CASSPPGTSNEQFF
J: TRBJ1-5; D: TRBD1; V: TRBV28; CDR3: CASRPGQGIGQPQHF
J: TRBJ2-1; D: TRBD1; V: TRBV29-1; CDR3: CSVEEVLGTGMFF
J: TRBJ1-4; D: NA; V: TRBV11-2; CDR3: CASSPPWGQNNEKLFF
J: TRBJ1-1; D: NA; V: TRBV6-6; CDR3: CASSYSGENTEAFF
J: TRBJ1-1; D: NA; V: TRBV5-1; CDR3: CASSLEATRTEAFF
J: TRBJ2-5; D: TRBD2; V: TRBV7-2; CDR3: CASSFLAVWGETQYF